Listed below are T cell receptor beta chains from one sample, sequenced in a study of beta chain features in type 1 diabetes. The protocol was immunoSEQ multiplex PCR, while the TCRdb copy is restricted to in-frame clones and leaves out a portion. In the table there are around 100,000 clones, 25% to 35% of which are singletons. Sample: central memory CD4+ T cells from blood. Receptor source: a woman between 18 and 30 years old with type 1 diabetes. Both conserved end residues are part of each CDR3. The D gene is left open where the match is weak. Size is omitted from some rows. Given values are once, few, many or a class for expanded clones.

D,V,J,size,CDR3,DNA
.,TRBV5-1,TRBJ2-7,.,CASKNAVNSYEQYF,TGCGCCAGCAAAAACGCAGTCAACTCCTACGAGCAGTACTTC
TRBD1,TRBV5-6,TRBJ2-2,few,CASSPGGPGELFF,TGTGCCAGCAGCCCAGGGGGCCCCGGGGAGCTGTTTTTT
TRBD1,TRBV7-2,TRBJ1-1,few,CASSRGQGVTEAFF,TGTGCCAGCAGCAGGGGACAGGGGGTCACTGAAGCTTTCTTT
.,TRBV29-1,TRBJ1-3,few,CSVFQGSGNTIYF,TGCAGCGTCTTTCAGGGATCTGGAAACACCATATATTTT
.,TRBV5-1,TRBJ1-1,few,CASSFEGRGTEAFF,TGCGCCAGCAGCTTTGAGGGCCGCGGCACTGAAGCTTTCTTT
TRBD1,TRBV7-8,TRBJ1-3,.,CASSPREGANTIYF,TGTGCCAGCAGCCCCCGGGAGGGGGCAAACACCATATATTTT
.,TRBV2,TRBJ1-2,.,CASSETHRSPLGYTF,TGTGCCAGCAGTGAAACCCACAGGAGCCCTCTTGGCTACACCTTC
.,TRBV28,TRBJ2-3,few,CASSLGLGGTDTQYF,TGTGCCAGCAGTTTAGGCCTCGGGGGCACAGATACGCAGTATTTT
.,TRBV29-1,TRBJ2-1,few,CSVEAIEGGEQFF,TGCAGCGTTGAGGCTATCGAGGGCGGTGAGCAGTTCTTC
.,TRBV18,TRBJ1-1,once,CASSPLREKAFF,TGTGCCAGCTCGCCTTTACGGGAGAAAGCTTTCTTT
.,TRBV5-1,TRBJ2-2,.,CASSARTDPGELFF,TGCGCCAGCAGCGCCCGGACAGATCCCGGGGAGCTGTTTTTT
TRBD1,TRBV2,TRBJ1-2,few,CASSRDRASYGYTF,TGTGCCAGCAGCCGGGACAGGGCAAGCTATGGCTACACCTTC
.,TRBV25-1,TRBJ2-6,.,CASSEYAGANVLTF,TGTGCCAGCAGTGAATATGCGGGGGCCAACGTCCTGACTTTC
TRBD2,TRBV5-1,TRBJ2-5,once,CASSLGLAGFKETQYF,TGCGCCAGCAGCTTGGGACTAGCGGGATTTAAGGAGACCCAGTACTTC
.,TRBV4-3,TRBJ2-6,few,CASSQEVSGTGANVLTF,TGCGCCAGCAGCCAAGAGGTGTCAGGGACTGGGGCCAACGTCCTGACTTTC
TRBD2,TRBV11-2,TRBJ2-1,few,CASSISGSYNEQFF,TGTGCCAGCAGCATTAGCGGGAGCTACAATGAGCAGTTCTTC